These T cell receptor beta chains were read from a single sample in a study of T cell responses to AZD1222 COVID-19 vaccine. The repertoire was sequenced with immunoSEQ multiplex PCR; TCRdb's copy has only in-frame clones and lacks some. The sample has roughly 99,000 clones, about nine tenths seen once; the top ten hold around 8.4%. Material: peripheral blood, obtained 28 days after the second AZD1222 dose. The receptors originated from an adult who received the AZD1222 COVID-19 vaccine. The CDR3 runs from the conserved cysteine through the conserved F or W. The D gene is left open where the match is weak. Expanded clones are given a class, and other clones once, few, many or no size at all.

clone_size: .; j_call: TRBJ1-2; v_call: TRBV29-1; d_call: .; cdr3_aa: CSGRYGYTF; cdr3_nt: TGCAGCGGCAGATATGGCTACACCTTC
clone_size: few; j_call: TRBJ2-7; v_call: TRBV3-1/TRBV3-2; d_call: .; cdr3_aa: CASSLSSYEQYF; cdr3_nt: TGTGCCAGCAGCCTTAGCTCCTACGAGCAGTACTTC
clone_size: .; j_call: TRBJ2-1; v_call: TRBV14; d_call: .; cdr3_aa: CSAKKGTHYNEQFF; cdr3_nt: TGTTCAGCCAAGAAGGGGACTCACTACAATGAGCAGTTCTTC
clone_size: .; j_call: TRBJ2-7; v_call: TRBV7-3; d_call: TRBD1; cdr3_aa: CASSPGTGAPEQYF; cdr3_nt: TGTGCCAGCAGCCCGGGGACAGGGGCACCCGAGCAGTACTTC
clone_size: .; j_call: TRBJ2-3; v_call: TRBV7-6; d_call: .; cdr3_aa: CASSLAVGMMTDTQYF; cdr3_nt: TGTGCCAGCAGCTTAGCGGTGGGAATGATGACAGATACGCAGTATTTT
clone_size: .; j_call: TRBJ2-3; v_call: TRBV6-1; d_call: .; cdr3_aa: CASSEAAPGGGGSDTQYF; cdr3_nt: TGTGCCAGCAGTGAGGCCGCTCCTGGAGGGGGAGGTTCAGATACGCAGTATTTT
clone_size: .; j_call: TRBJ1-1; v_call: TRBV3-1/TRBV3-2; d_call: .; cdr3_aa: CASAMNTEAFF; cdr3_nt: TGTGCCAGTGCTATGAACACTGAAGCTTTCTTT
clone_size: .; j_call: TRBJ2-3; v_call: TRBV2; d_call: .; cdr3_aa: CARVAYSTSTDTQYF; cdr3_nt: TGTGCCAGGGTAGCGTACAGCACTAGCACAGATACGCAGTATTTT
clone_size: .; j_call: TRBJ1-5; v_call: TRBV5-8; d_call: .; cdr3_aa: CASSLAVSNSNQPQHF; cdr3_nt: TGTGCCAGCAGCTTGGCCGTCTCGAATAGCAATCAGCCCCAGCATTTT
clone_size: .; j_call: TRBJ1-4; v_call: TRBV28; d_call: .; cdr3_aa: CASSLGGFRLFF; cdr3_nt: TGTGCCAGCAGCCTCGGGGGGTTTAGACTGTTTTTT
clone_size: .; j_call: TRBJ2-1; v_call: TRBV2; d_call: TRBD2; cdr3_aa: CASKGLAGGLTYNEQFF; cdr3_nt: TGTGCCAGCAAGGGACTAGCGGGAGGACTTACCTACAATGAGCAGTTCTTC
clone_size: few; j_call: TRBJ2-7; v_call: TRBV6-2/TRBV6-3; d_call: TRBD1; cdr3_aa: CASSYRSRDRLIYEQYF; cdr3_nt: TGTGCCAGCAGTTACCGAAGCCGGGACAGGCTAATTTACGAGCAGTACTTC
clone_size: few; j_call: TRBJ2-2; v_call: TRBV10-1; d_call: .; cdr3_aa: CASSESLGQGTATGELFF; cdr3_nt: TGCGCCAGCAGTGAGTCCTTGGGGCAGGGTACGGCCACCGGGGAGCTGTTTTTT